This T cell receptor beta chain was captured in a study of shared clonotypes between healthy human individuals. Findings and caveats of the study: The study generally estimated greater richness for naive than memory subsets.

CD4+ cells underwent separation, giving CD45RA+ naive and CD45RA-negative memory subsets. Assay: immunoSEQ multiplex PCR; the TCRdb copy retains only in-frame clones and omits some. The table shows millions of clones, with 90% to 95% occurring only once. CDR3 size: 15 residues. Per the germline V gene, CDR1 is SGHTA and CDR2 is FQGNSA. J lost 4 bases, V lost 5 bases, and 5 bases had no gene match. To note about this clone: Its antigen is currently unknown.

V is TRBV7-2 and J is TRBJ2-5; 12 bases match TRBD2. Specimen: naive CD4+ T cells sorted from blood. The subset: CD45RA+ positively selected. The sequence came from a young man in good health. CDR3 amino acids: CASSLTSGRGETQYF. Written as DNA, the CDR3 is TGTGCCAGCAGCCTGACTAGCGGGAGAGGAGAGACCCAGTACTTC.